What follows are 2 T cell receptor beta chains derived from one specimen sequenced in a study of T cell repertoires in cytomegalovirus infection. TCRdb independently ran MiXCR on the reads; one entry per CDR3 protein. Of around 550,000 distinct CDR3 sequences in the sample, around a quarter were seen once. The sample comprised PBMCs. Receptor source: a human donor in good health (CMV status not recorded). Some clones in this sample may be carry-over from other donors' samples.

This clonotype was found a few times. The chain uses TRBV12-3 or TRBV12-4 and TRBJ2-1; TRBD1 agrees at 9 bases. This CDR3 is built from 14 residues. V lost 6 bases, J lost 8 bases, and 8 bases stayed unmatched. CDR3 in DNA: TGTGCCAGCAGGTATTCCGGGACAGGGCATGAGCAGTTCTTC. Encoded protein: CASRYSGTGHEQFF.

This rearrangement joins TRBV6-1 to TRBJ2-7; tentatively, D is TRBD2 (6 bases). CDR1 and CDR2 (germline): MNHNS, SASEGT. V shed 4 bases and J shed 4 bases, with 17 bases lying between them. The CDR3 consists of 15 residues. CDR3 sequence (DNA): TGTGCCAGCAGTGTGTATACGGAGGGGATATACGAGCAGTACGTC. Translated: CASSVYTEGIYEQYV.